The T cell receptor (beta chain) described here comes from a study of cytomegalovirus exposure and HLA in healthy donors (dated by TCRdb to the late 2010s). About the full investigation: According to an earlier analysis of several hundred of the donors, roughly 180 million T cells yielded roughly 110 million unique TCR beta sequences and 276 Gb of sequence data. Roughly 300 gigabases of sequencing data and 80 million or so unique TCR sequences were included in an early release covering 550 to 650 HLA-typed donors. Of the roughly 420 genotyped donors, 81% were placed in the genetic ancestry cluster associated with self-reported Caucasian donors. The study was designed to test whether signatures of past pathogen exposure could be identified by cataloging public T cell receptors. Using immunosequencing, the study profiled T cell repertoires from 666 subjects and related those repertoires to cytomegalovirus serostatus. Besides the first cohort of 500 to 700 subjects, a separate validation cohort made up of roughly 120 different subjects was used. To predict cytomegalovirus infection status, the study combined high-throughput TCR immunosequencing, statistical association of individual TCRs with disease status, and machine learning. To study patterns of TCR occurrence, a later analysis re-analyzed previously published TCR beta repertoires from 666 donors and added high-resolution HLA genotyping. The later analysis used no new phenotypic data to find candidate immune exposures, relying instead on TCR beta sequences and their occurrence across donors. To decide whether each TCR beta V gene segment behaved as functional or pseudogenic, an earlier analysis of fewer than 750 of the donors relied on high-throughput TCR beta sequencing. Alongside the repertoire data, information on donor age, sex, ethnicity and CMV serostatus was compiled. A later genetic analysis took genome-wide SNP genotypes for 398 of the 666 donors and used that subset as a discovery cohort. Every discovery cohort repertoire had been produced on one sequencing platform. Both class I and class II loci were covered by HLA typing, at four-digit resolution. The number of typed donors differed by locus: about 629-640 for A, B, C, DRB1 and DQB1; 522 for DQA1; about 600 for DPA1; and 400 to 480 for DPB1. Because of strong linkage in the cohort, four or five DR-DQ haplotypes were treated as single units for association and clustering. Across 398 genotyped donors of the cohort, an average of roughly 230,000 unique TCR beta nucleotide sequences per donor were sequenced, and 15% to 20% of those sequences were non-productive.

The method was the immunoSEQ multiplex PCR assay. For the multiplex PCR, a mixture combining 60 forward primers for TCR Vbeta segments and 13 reverse primers for TCR Jbeta segments was used. The CDR3 region of rearranged TCR beta genes was amplified from genomic DNA by a multiplex PCR assay. The amplified TCR beta libraries were sequenced on the Illumina HiSeq System as 87-base-pair reads. On the study's bioinformatics: A later analysis tallied some 79 million unique TCR beta chains across the 610 or so repertoires, and some 10 million of those chains were shared by two or more donors. To remove PCR and sequencing errors, raw reads were error-corrected and collapsed into unique sequences using a nearest-neighbor algorithm that merged closely related sequences. Alignment of CDR3 sequences to IMGT reference sequences was used to assign V, D and J gene segments. For a sequence to be retained, a match of at least six nucleotides to both a V gene segment and a J gene segment was required. Rearrangements were called productive when the CDR3 lacked stop codons and stayed in frame with V and J; all others were non-productive. CDR3 was defined by IMGT convention, running from the second conserved V-encoded cysteine to the conserved J-encoded phenylalanine. Sequences without an unambiguous match to a single V gene segment were excluded from the earlier analysis of approximately 560 of the donors. In an earlier analysis of 450 to 700 of the donors, V segments were called functional above 56.7% productive rearrangements and were called segregating when the between-donor standard deviation exceeded 5%. A statistical classification framework was built to diagnose cytomegalovirus status from the catalog of TCR beta chain sequences. In a later analysis, V and J genes were assigned by comparing TCR nucleotide sequences against IMGT/GENE-DB human TR gene sequences. Using the TCRdist pipeline, a later analysis assigned CDR3 sequences along with most-parsimonious VDJ recombination scenarios. A later analysis defined each TCR beta chain by its CDR3 amino acid sequence plus V-gene family, and excluded reads lacking a unique V-gene family. A later analysis removed several hundred highly shared, low-generation-probability nucleotide sequences to deal with suspected cross-contamination and a sequencing artifact. In a later analysis, a clonal expansion index was calculated for each public chain from normalized within-repertoire ranks of inferred template counts. In a later analysis, generation probabilities were computed using a VDJ recombination model fitted to out-of-frame rearrangements, and the results were checked against IGoR. In a later analysis, hypergeometric tests were used to score TCR-TCR, TCR-HLA and TCR-CMV co-occurrence, with a repertoire-size bias correction applied to TCR pairs. A later analysis estimated false discovery rates by permuting HLA or CMV assignments 20 times. A later analysis grouped co-occurring TCRs with DBSCAN, adding TCRdist sequence similarity when clustering within HLA-allele-positive subsets. For co-occurrence clustering, repertoires with fewer than 30,000 or more than 120,000 public chains were excluded, along with several repertoires with anomalous nucleotide sharing. The table was pulled from immuneACCESS by TCRdb, which kept in-frame rearrangements only. Such tables lose some clones; where checked, under half of the loss comes from unresolved V genes, and the rest has no known cause. The V and J calls and clone size are taken from that table; D and trimming were inferred from the DNA. This sample is represented by around 130,000 clones; 60% to 75% of them were singletons. The ten largest clones take up 2.5% to 3.5% of the sample.

In total, fewer than 750 healthy bone marrow donors made up the cohort. All cohort members were sampled while nominally healthy, although unrecorded immune exposures were likely present. The donor tested CMV seropositive and was one of the 289 seropositive cohort members. A peripheral blood sample was provided by each donor, and peripheral blood mononuclear cells were used for TCR beta sequencing. The Qiagen DNeasy Blood Extraction Kit was used to extract genomic DNA from the blood cell samples. V lost 0 bases and J lost 4 bases, and the count of bases not matched to a germline gene is 1. The cysteine opens and the phenylalanine closes a CDR3 of 15 amino acids. Only CDR3 DNA remains: 45 bases, in frame from the first base. CDR1 is given as SGHTA and CDR2 as FQGNSA, both from the germline V gene. Points on this clone: Its antigen is still unknown. No base quality values were provided; no much bigger clone lies one nucleotide off.

General findings and caveats noted by the study authors: This cohort had only TCR beta chains sequenced, and the lack of alpha or paired-chain data limited which features could be detected. In both the original and validation cohorts, the classifier was reported to diagnose cytomegalovirus status with high specificity and sensitivity. The authors suggested that the approach could potentially be extended to other disease states and immunological phenotypes. A later analysis reported that several top co-occurrence clusters appeared linked to parvovirus B19, influenza, CMV and Epstein-Barr virus. Because HLA typing was unavailable for some donors at each locus, only the typed subset was used in association tests. A later analysis found that TCR association rates varied across HLA loci, with DRB1 alleles showing the most associated TCRs and HLA-C alleles the fewest. A few of the identified cytomegalovirus-associated TCR beta chains were confirmed in vitro to be specific for cytomegalovirus antigens. In a later genetic analysis, fewer N-insertions in productive TCRs were reported among donors in an Asian-associated ancestry cluster than the 666-donor mean. Assigning TCR associations to individual alleles was difficult when HLA alleles, especially DR and DQ, strongly co-occurred. CMV serostatus was the only immune exposure information available for the cohort. Linkage disequilibrium might explain the correlated functional status among segregating V segments, but an unknown experimental factor could not be ruled out. In the study, some 160 TCR beta chains were listed as associated with cytomegalovirus. According to a later analysis, most CMV-associated TCR beta chains appeared to be HLA-restricted, and the HLA associations seemed to be driven largely by CMV exposure. At a false discovery rate of 0.05, a later analysis linked around 17,000 TCR beta sequences to specific HLA alleles. The presence/absence analyses assumed that sequencing depth was roughly uniform across donors, and that assumption may not be true. The earlier analysis of 587 of the donors excluded approximately 17 rarely observed V segments, including chromosome 9 orphons, because counts were too low. In a later genetic analysis, a missense DCLRE1C variant was associated with V-gene and J-gene trimming of TCR beta chains, and the association was replicated in an independent cohort. A cluster of highly shared sequence variants was judged likely to represent a technical artifact of the sequencing pipeline. The 87-base-pair reads could not distinguish some IMGT-functional V segments, including TRBV6-2 and TRBV6-3, so those segments were excluded. Across donors, most TCR sequences were observed very rarely, whereas some public TCRs were present in many individuals. An earlier analysis of some 560 of the donors showed that most TCR beta V segments appeared in productive rearrangements either about 87% or about 30% of the time, which broadly matched IMGT annotations. Compared with equally common non-associated chains, HLA-associated TCR beta chains in a later analysis were more clonally expanded and had lower generation probabilities. A further reported finding was that TCR beta sequences accurately predicted the HLA-A and HLA-B alleles for most subjects in the first cohort.

The sequenced sample consisted of PBMCs. This receptor was obtained from a middle-aged woman in good health and CMV-seropositive. The rearranged segments are TRBV7-2 and TRBJ2-2; TRBD2 fits 8 bases in the junction. The CDR3 region reads CASSLAGRGTGELFF. DNA sequence: TGTGCCAGCAGCTTAGCCGGGAGGGGCACCGGGGAGCTGTTTTTT.